The source of this T cell receptor (beta chain) is a study of control samples from healthy donors and cancer patients. The CDR3 sequence is 14 residues long. V dropped 3 bases and J dropped 6 bases, with 16 bases sitting between them. CDR1 SGDLS and CDR2 YYNGEE come from the germline V gene. Only in-frame clones appear in the TCRdb table, and some are missing; sequencing was by immunoSEQ multiplex PCR. This repertoire shows fewer than 85,000 clones, 85% to 95% found once; its top ten account for over 2.5%. What was sequenced was blood. V and J are TRBV9 and TRBJ2-7; a possible D gene is TRBD1 (5 bases). The TCR comes from a woman in her twenties or thirties in good health. The CDR3 protein is CASSGRTKASEQYF. CDR3 sequence (DNA): TGTGCCAGCAGCGGCCGGACAAAAGCTAGCGAGCAGTACTTC. The full variable domain, rest sourced from reference TRBV9 and TRBJ2-7, is DSGVTQTPKHLITATGQRVTLRCSPRSGDLSVYWYQQSLDQGLQFLIQYYNGEERAKGNILERFSAQQFPDLHSELNLSSLELGDSALYFCASSGRTKASEQYFGPGTRLTVT.